This TCR beta chain was documented in a study of blood T cell repertoires in COVID-19. The recovered donors of Cohort 3 showed two negative PCRs, clearance, or symptom resolution. Only in-frame clones appear in the TCRdb table, and some are missing; sequencing was by immunoSEQ multiplex PCR. The repertoire includes about 320,000 clones, roughly 90% of them detected once, and about 2.4% sits in the top ten. Trimming removed 0 bases from V and 6 bases from J; junction bases left unmatched: 2. The CDR3 spans 14 residues. Germline V gene data show CDR1 as SGDLS and CDR2 as YYNGEE. The chain is built from TRBV9 and TRBJ2-1, with 8 bases identical to TRBD2. The source is a man aged 60 to 75 who had recovered from COVID-19. The specimen was PBMCs or T cells enriched from blood (not recorded which). This CDR3 reads CASSVDGRANEQFF. The CDR3 bases are TGTGCCAGCAGCGTAGACGGGAGGGCCAATGAGCAGTTCTTC.